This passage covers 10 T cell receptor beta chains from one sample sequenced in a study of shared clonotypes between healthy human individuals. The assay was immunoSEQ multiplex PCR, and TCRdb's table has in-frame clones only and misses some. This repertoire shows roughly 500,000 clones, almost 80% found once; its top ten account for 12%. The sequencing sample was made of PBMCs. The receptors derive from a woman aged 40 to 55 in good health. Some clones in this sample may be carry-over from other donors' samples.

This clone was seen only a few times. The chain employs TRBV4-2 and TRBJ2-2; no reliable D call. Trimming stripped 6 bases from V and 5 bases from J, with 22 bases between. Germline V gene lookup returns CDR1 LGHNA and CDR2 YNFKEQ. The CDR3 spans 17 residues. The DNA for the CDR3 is TGTGCCAGCAGTTCAATACTCGATGTTGTAGGGACCGGGGAGCTGTTTTTT. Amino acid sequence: CASSSILDVVGTGELFF.

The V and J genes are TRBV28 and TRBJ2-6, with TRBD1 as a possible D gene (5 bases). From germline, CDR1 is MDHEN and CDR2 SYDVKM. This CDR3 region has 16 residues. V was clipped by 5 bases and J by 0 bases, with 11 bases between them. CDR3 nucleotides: TGTGCCAGCAGTCCTAGACAGATCTCTGGGGCCAACGTCCTGACTTTC. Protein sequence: CASSPRQISGANVLTF.

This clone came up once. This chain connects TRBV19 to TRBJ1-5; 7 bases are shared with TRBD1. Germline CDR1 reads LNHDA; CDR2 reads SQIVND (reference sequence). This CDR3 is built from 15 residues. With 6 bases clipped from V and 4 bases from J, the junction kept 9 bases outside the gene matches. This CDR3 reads CASRKRTGENQPQHF. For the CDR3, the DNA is TGTGCCAGTAGAAAACGGACAGGAGAAAATCAGCCCCAGCATTTT.

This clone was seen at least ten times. The CDR3 loop reads CASTMSSGANVLTF. The CDR3 bases are TGTGCCAGCACTATGAGCTCTGGGGCCAACGTCCTGACTTTC. The chain carries TRBV6-4 and TRBJ2-6; D uncertain. V lost 7 bases, J lost 0 bases, and 7 bases lay in between. The CDR3 has 14 amino acids. CDR1 is MRHNA, CDR2 SNTAGT, per germline.

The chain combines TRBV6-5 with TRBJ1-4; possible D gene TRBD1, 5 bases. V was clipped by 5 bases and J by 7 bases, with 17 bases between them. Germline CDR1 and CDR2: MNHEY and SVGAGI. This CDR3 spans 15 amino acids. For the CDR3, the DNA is TGTGCCAGCAGTCGAGTGGGGGGATTGGGTGAAAAACTGTTTTTT. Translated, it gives CASSRVGGLGEKLFF.

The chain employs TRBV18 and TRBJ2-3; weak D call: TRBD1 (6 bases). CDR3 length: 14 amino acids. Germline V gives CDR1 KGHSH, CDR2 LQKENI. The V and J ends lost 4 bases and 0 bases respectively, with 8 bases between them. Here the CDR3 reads CASSLDRSTDTQYF. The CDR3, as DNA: TGTGCCAGCTCACTTGACAGGAGCACAGATACGCAGTATTTT.

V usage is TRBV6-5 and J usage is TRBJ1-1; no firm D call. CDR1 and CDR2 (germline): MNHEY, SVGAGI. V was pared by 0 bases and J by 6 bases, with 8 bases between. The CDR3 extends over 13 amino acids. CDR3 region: CASSYSMGSEAFF. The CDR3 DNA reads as TGTGCCAGCAGTTACTCGATGGGGTCTGAAGCTTTCTTT.

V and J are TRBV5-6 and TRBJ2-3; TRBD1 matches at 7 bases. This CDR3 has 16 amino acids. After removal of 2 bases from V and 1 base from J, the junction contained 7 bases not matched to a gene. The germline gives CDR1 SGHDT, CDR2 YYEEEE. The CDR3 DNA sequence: TGTGCCAGCAGCTTTACGACAGGGCGGGGCACAGATACGCAGTATTTT. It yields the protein CASSFTTGRGTDTQYF.

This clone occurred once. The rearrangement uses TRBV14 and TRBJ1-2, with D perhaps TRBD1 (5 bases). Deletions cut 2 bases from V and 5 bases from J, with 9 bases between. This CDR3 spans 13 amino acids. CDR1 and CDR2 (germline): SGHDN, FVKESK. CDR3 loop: CASSQTRDYGYTF. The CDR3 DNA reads TGTGCCAGCAGCCAAACCAGGGATTATGGCTACACCTTC.

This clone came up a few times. The DNA of the CDR3 is TGTGCCAGCAGCTCCTCTCGGGGGAGGACTACTGAAGCTTTCTTT. This codes for CASSSSRGRTTEAFF. V usage is TRBV7-9 and J usage is TRBJ1-1; maybe TRBD1 (5 bases). Germline V lookup: CDR1 SEHNR, CDR2 FQNEAQ (reference sequence). CDR3 length: 15 residues. Trimming pared 4 bases from V and 5 bases from J, leaving 17 bases between. Using reference TRBV7-9 and TRBJ1-1 for the parts outside the CDR3, the full variable domain is DTGVSQNPRHKITKRGQNVTFRCDPISEHNRLYWYRQTLGQGPEFLTYFQNEAQLEKSRLLSDRFSAERPKGSFSTLEIQRTEQGDSAMYLCASSSSRGRTTEAFFGQGTRLTVV.